A single sample is the source of the 5 T cell receptor beta chains below, sequenced in a study of graft-versus-host responses after intestinal transplantation. Irradiated stimulators labeled with violet dye, some 200,000 in number, were plated with some 200,000 CFSE-labeled responders. Assay used: immunoSEQ multiplex PCR; TCRdb lists only in-frame clones, some missing. Here the sample spans 7,400 or so clones, 30% to 40% being singletons. The input for sequencing was alloreactive CD8+ T cells from a mixed lymphocyte reaction culture, taken before transplantation. The subset denotes: CFSE-low proliferating T cells sorted from roughly 6-day pre-transplant mixed lymphocyte reaction (GvH or HvG direction). These receptors were obtained from a human patient who was an organ donor for intestinal transplantation.

By sample share, this clone is medium-sized. CDR3 amino acids: CASSQYLTFERSYEQYF. The CDR3 nucleotides are TGTGCCAGTAGTCAGTACCTCACATTCGAGCGGTCCTACGAGCAGTACTTC. This chain joins TRBV19 and TRBJ2-7, with a possible D match to TRBD2 (5 bases). CDR1 and CDR2 from the germline V gene are LNHDA and SQIVND (reference sequence). The V gene lost 5 bases and the J gene lost 1 base, with 21 bases spanning the gap. This CDR3 is 17 amino acids long.

The V call is TRBV10-3, the J call TRBJ1-2; TRBD1 matches at 9 bases. The CDR3 loop spans 16 amino acids. Germline V gene lookup returns CDR1 ENHRY and CDR2 SYGVKD. The junction had 14 bases not matched to a gene; V was cut back by 4 bases and J by 8 bases. The CDR3 DNA is TGTGCCATCAGTGTATCTCAGGACAGGGGATCTGGGGGCTACACCTTC. Its translation is CAISVSQDRGSGGYTF.

In this sample, this clone turned up a few times. J is TRBJ2-1 and V is TRBV29-1; 7 bases are shared with TRBD1. Germline V lookup: CDR1 SQVTM, CDR2 ANQGSEA. The junction had 5 bases not matched to a gene; V was cut back by 6 bases and J by 6 bases. The CDR3 spans 12 residues. The CDR3 DNA reads as TGCAGCGTAGGACAGGTCGCCAATGAGCAGTTCTTC. This sequence encodes CSVGQVANEQFF.

This clone was detected a few times. The chain combines TRBV5-1 with TRBJ2-7; the D gene is possibly TRBD2 (6 bases). Germline V gives CDR1 SGHRS, CDR2 YFSETQ. Trimming removed 1 base from V and 0 bases from J, with 11 bases in between. The CDR3 runs to 15 residues. The CDR3 here is CASSLTSWSSYEQYF. The DNA for the CDR3 is TGCGCCAGCAGCTTGACTAGCTGGAGCTCCTACGAGCAGTACTTC.

The chain couples TRBV6-5 to TRBJ1-2; D is ambiguous. The V gene lost 10 bases and the J gene lost 5 bases, with 17 bases spanning the gap. The CDR3 has 13 residues. Germline V gene data show CDR1 as MNHEY and CDR2 as SVGAGI. This CDR3 is CANYRAPRYGYTF. The CDR3 DNA is TGTGCCAACTACCGAGCACCCAGATATGGCTACACCTTC.